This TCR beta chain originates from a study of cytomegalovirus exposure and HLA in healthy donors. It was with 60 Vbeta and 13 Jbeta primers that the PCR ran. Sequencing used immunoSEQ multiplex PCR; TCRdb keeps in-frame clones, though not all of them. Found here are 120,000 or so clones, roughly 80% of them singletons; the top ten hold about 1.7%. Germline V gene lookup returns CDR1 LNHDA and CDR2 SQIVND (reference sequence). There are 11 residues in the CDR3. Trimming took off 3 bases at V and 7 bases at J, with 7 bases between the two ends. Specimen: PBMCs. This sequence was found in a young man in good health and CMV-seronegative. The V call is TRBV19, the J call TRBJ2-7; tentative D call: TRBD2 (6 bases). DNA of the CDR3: TGTGCCAGTAGTATCCGGGGGGAGCAGTACTTC. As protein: CASSIRGEQYF.